This TCR beta chain was identified during a study of identical twins. This clonotype appeared a few times. TCRdb independently ran MiXCR on the 5' RACE reads; one entry per CDR3 protein. The table records 600,000 to 700,000 distinct CDR3 sequences, approximately 22% of them present only once. CDR3 length equals 16 residues. Germline CDR1 DFQATT, CDR2 SNEGSKA (reference sequence). V shed 5 bases, J shed 5 bases, and the junction held 14 bases outside the gene matches. The same data also went into a second study, on T cells expressing NK-cell markers.

The sequenced sample was PBMCs. The chain joins TRBV20-1 to TRBJ2-5, with 10 nucleotides matching TRBD2. The receptor's source is a woman between 18 and 30 years old in good health. The CDR3 DNA is TGCAGTGCTCCAAGGTCCCTAGCGGGGGTTTGGGAGACCCAGTACTTC. Its protein is CSAPRSLAGVWETQYF.